The next 31 T cell receptor beta chains were all read from a single sample in a study of T cell repertoires in cytomegalovirus infection. TCRdb fed the reads into MiXCR, producing one record per CDR3 protein. The sample records more than 400,000 distinct CDR3 sequences, about 25% being singletons. The sequencing sample was made of PBMCs. These receptors were collected from a human donor in good health (CMV status not recorded). Some clones in this sample may be carry-over from other donors' samples.

The CDR3 nucleotides are TGTGCCAGCATCTCCCCGGGACAGGGTGCCGGGGAGCTGTTTTTT. Its translation: CASISPGQGAGELFF. The genes are TRBV6-4 and TRBJ2-2; TRBD1 aligns across 9 bases. V gave up 7 bases and J gave up 6 bases; unmatched junction bases: 9. Germline V gene data show CDR1 as MRHNA and CDR2 as SNTAGT. This CDR3 comprises 15 residues.

The chain links TRBV15 to TRBJ2-5; D unresolved. Germline loops: CDR1 LNHNV, CDR2 YYDKDF (reference sequence). This CDR3 spans 15 amino acids. Between the trimmed V and J ends, which lost 1 base and 5 bases, there was a span of 14 bases. CDR3 nucleotide sequence: TGTGCCACCAGCAGAGTGGGTAGCCCACTGGAGACCCAGTACTTC. Its protein product is CATSRVGSPLETQYF.

The chain combines TRBV27 with TRBJ1-3; 9 nucleotides line up with TRBD1. The trim removed 5 bases at V and 8 bases at J, leaving 7 bases unmatched. CDR3 length: 14 amino acids. Germline CDR1 and CDR2: MNHEY and SMNVEV (reference sequence). The CDR3 coding sequence is TGTGCCAGCAGTCCTCGGGACAGGGCTGACACCATATATTTT. This sequence encodes CASSPRDRADTIYF.

In its sample, this clonotype was seen once. V usage is TRBV6-2 or TRBV6-3 and J usage is TRBJ2-3, with 14 bases aligning to TRBD2. CDR1 is MNHEY, CDR2 SVGEGT, per germline. This CDR3 has 15 amino acids. Trimming at V came to 5 bases and at J to 10 bases, leaving 8 bases not matched to a gene. In nucleotides, the CDR3 is TGTGCCAGCAGTCCCGGGACTAGCGGGAGTAGTGCGCAGTATTTT. It codes for CASSPGTSGSSAQYF.

The table lists this clonotype with many counts. The chain recombines TRBV7-2 with TRBJ2-3; 9 bases match TRBD2. After removal of 3 bases from V and 2 bases from J, the junction contained 3 bases not matched to a gene. CDR3 size: 15 residues. Germline V CDR1 and CDR2: SGHTA, FQGNSA. The CDR3 loop is CASSFLAGYTDTQYF. The CDR3, as DNA: TGTGCCAGCAGCTTTCTAGCGGGATACACAGATACGCAGTATTTT.

This clonotype was observed a few times. The chain combines TRBV4-1 with TRBJ2-5; D is ambiguous. The V gene lost 1 base and the J gene lost 2 bases, with 23 bases spanning the gap. The length of the CDR3 is 19 residues. Germline CDR1 MGHRA, CDR2 YSYEKL. This CDR3 reads CASSQGRLGERRSQETQYF. DNA of the CDR3: TGCGCCAGCAGCCAAGGGAGACTGGGCGAAAGACGGAGTCAAGAGACCCAGTACTTC.

At least ten counts were recorded for this clonotype. The rearrangement uses TRBV28 and TRBJ1-5; D unresolved. The V end was cut by 8 bases, the J end by 0 bases, with 14 bases between. From germline, CDR1 is MDHEN and CDR2 SYDVKM. The CDR3 loop spans 15 amino acids. CDR3 in DNA: TGTGCCAGCGGGAAGCATACTTATAGCAATCAGCCCCAGCATTTT. Translating it yields CASGKHTYSNQPQHF.

This clonotype turned up a few times. V and J are TRBV28 and TRBJ1-3; D is uncertain. The V gene's germline CDR1 is MDHEN and CDR2 SYDVKM. The CDR3 extends over 11 amino acids. Trimming stripped 2 bases from V and 6 bases from J, with 2 bases between. The CDR3 region has the DNA TGTGCCAGCAGTTTAGAAAACACCATATATTTT. Its translation: CASSLENTIYF. Together with reference TRBV28 and TRBJ1-3, the CDR3 gives the full variable domain: DVKVTQSSRYLVKRTGEKVFLECVQDMDHENMFWYRQDPGLGLRLIYFSYDVKMKEKGDIPEGYSVSREKKERFSLILESASTNQTSMYLCASSLENTIYFGEGSWLTVV.

This clonotype was detected only a few times. V is TRBV14 and J is TRBJ1-4; maybe TRBD1 (5 bases). The V and J ends lost 2 bases and 8 bases respectively, with 12 bases between them. The CDR3 extends over 14 amino acids. Germline lookup yields CDR1 SGHDN and CDR2 FVKESK. The CDR3 nucleotides read TGTGCCAGCAGCCAACCGGGACGTCAGGAAAAACTGTTTTTT. It is translated as CASSQPGRQEKLFF.

In this sample, this clonotype turned up many times. This chain links TRBV7-8 with TRBJ2-1; TRBD2 matches at 9 bases. The CDR3 contains 19 residues. Germline loops: CDR1 SGHVS, CDR2 FQNEAQ. V shed 3 bases, J shed 1 base, and the junction held 13 bases outside the gene matches. The CDR3 nucleotides are TGTGCCAGCAGCTTTAGGGTCGCGGGAGGGCCCATGTCCTACAATGAGCAGTTCTTC. It encodes CASSFRVAGGPMSYNEQFF. Combining the CDR3 with reference TRBV7-8 and TRBJ2-1 gives the whole variable domain GAGVSQSPRYKVAKRGQDVALRCDPISGHVSLFWYQQALGQGPEFLTYFQNEAQLDKSGLPSDRFFAERPEGSVSTLKIQRTQQEDSAVYLCASSFRVAGGPMSYNEQFFGPGTRLTVL.

This clonotype has a count of ten or more. CDR3 protein: CASSLKRRQHKLWDTGELFF. The CDR3 nucleotides read TGTGCCAGCAGCTTAAAACGTCGGCAGCACAAACTCTGGGACACCGGGGAGCTGTTTTTT. V usage is TRBV7-2 and J usage is TRBJ2-2; D gene unclear. V lost 2 bases and J 3 bases, leaving 25 bases between the germline ends. This CDR3 comprises 20 residues. Germline V gives CDR1 SGHTA, CDR2 FQGNSA.

The table lists this clonotype with many counts. The gene calls are TRBV11-2 and TRBJ2-5; D gene uncertain. Trimming took 2 bases from V and 4 from J, leaving 20 bases between them. The CDR3 has 17 residues. Germline V gene sequence: CDR1 SGHAT, CDR2 FQNNGV. CDR3 nucleotides: TGTGCCAGCAGCTTAAGTTCCGTTACCCGGCCCCTAGAGACCCAGTACTTC. As protein: CASSLSSVTRPLETQYF.

The chain is built from TRBV6-2 or TRBV6-3 and TRBJ1-6; 8 bases match TRBD1. CDR3 length equals 12 residues. The V and J ends lost 10 bases and 6 bases, in that order; junction bases with no gene match: 2. The germline gives CDR1 MNHEY, CDR2 SVGEGT. In nucleotides, the CDR3 is TGTGCCACCGACAGGGGTAATTCACCCCTCCACTTT. Residues: CATDRGNSPLHF.

This chain uses TRBV29-1 with TRBJ2-1, with 10 bases matching TRBD2. The CDR3 totals 16 residues. Germline CDR1 and CDR2: SQVTM and ANQGSEA. The V segment lost 2 bases and the J segment 6 bases; nucleotides outside the gene matches: 10. The CDR3 is CSVELAGDTRGNEQFF. In nucleotides, the CDR3 is TGCAGCGTTGAACTAGCGGGAGATACACGGGGCAATGAGCAGTTCTTC.

The chain links TRBV6-2 or TRBV6-3 to TRBJ1-5; D remains ambiguous. CDR1 MNHEY and CDR2 SVGEGT come from the germline V gene. V gave up 0 bases and J gave up 7 bases, with 16 bases separating them. The CDR3 consists of 16 residues. The CDR3 DNA follows: TGTGCCAGCAGTTACTCGATTGGTACGGCCCGGCAGCCCCAGCATTTT. It yields the protein CASSYSIGTARQPQHF.

This chain connects TRBV12-5 to TRBJ2-1; the D gene is possibly TRBD1 (6 bases). This CDR3 spans 13 amino acids. V gave up 1 base and J gave up 6 bases, with 7 bases separating them. The germline CDR1 and CDR2 sequences are LGHNT and FRNRAP. The CDR3 sequence: CASGLGRGNEQFF. CDR3 coding DNA: TGTGCTAGTGGTTTGGGCAGGGGCAATGAGCAGTTCTTC.

Within the sample, this clonotype is medium-sized. V and J are TRBV7-2 and TRBJ1-1; D is ambiguous. This CDR3 region has 13 residues. Germline CDR1 and CDR2: SGHTA and FQGNSA. Between the trimmed V and J ends, which lost 7 bases and 7 bases, there was a span of 16 bases. In DNA, the CDR3 is TGTGCCAGCAACGCCTTCGTAGGAGGTGAAGCTTTCTTT. It translates to CASNAFVGGEAFF. Full variable domain (outside the CDR3, taken from reference TRBV7-2 and TRBJ1-1): GAGVSQSPSNKVTEKGKDVELRCDPISGHTALYWYRQSLGQGLEFLIYFQGNSAPDKSGLPSDRFSAERTGGSVSTLTIQRTQQEDSAVYLCASNAFVGGEAFFGQGTRLTVV.

The V and J genes are TRBV28 and TRBJ2-1, with 8 positions matching TRBD1. Trimming cost V 5 bases and J 7 bases; bases outside gene matches: 7. Germline CDR1 is MDHEN and CDR2 is SYDVKM. This CDR3 has 14 residues. The CDR3 here is CASSGPGGGNEQFF. The CDR3 DNA reads as TGTGCCAGCAGTGGTCCAGGGGGCGGGAATGAGCAGTTCTTC.

This clonotype appeared a few times. V usage is TRBV7-9 and J usage is TRBJ2-7, with no clear D. CDR1 is SEHNR, CDR2 FQNEAQ, per germline (reference sequence). V was trimmed by 2 bases and J by 6 bases, leaving 11 bases between them. This CDR3 spans 13 amino acids. Here the CDR3 DNA reads TGTGCCAGCAGCTTAATCGGCAGAGCCGAGCAGTACTTC. Translating gives CASSLIGRAEQYF.

This clonotype was observed a few times. The gene calls are TRBV28 and TRBJ1-4; D might be TRBD1 (6 bases). Germline V gene data show CDR1 as MDHEN and CDR2 as SYDVKM. This CDR3 comprises 14 residues. Between the trimmed V and J ends, which lost 6 bases and 11 bases, there was a span of 19 bases. The CDR3 sequence is CASSLHTGQSKLFF. CDR3 nucleotides: TGTGCCAGCAGCTTACACACCGGACAGTCTAAACTGTTTTTT. The complete variable domain, with remaining parts taken from reference TRBV28 and TRBJ1-4, reads DVKVTQSSRYLVKRTGEKVFLECVQDMDHENMFWYRQDPGLGLRLIYFSYDVKMKEKGDIPEGYSVSREKKERFSLILESASTNQTSMYLCASSLHTGQSKLFFGSGTQLSVL.

This clonotype was found once. The J gene is TRBJ2-7, the V gene TRBV6-2 or TRBV6-3; 7 bases line up with TRBD2. The V gene end was trimmed by 5 bases and the J gene end by 0 bases; junction bases not matched to a gene: 10. Germline values: CDR1 MNHEY, CDR2 SVGEGT. The CDR3 covers 16 residues. For the CDR3, the DNA is TGTGCCAGCAGTCGCCTAAGCGGGACTCTCTCCTACGAGCAGTACTTC. Protein product: CASSRLSGTLSYEQYF.

The chain combines TRBV6-1 with TRBJ2-3; TRBD2 matches 7 bases. The CDR3 consists of 20 residues. V lost 1 base to trimming and J lost 2 bases; unmatched junction nucleotides: 18. The germline V gene has CDR1 MNHNS and CDR2 SASEGT. This chain's CDR3 is CASSEGQLNPSGDFTDTQYF. Here the CDR3 DNA reads TGTGCCAGCAGTGAAGGACAGCTTAATCCAAGCGGGGATTTCACAGATACGCAGTATTTT.

This rearrangement joins TRBV28 to TRBJ2-2; 9 bases are shared with TRBD1. The CDR3 is made up of 17 amino acids. Germline loops: CDR1 MDHEN, CDR2 SYDVKM. Trimming at V came to 5 bases and at J to 3 bases, leaving 10 bases not matched to a gene. The CDR3 DNA is TGTGCCAGCAGTCCCCTCCCGGGACAGGGTTACACCGGGGAGCTGTTTTTT. It is translated as CASSPLPGQGYTGELFF.

The J gene is TRBJ2-7, the V gene TRBV14; tentatively, D is TRBD1 (5 bases). Germline V gene data show CDR1 as SGHDN and CDR2 as FVKESK. The CDR3 totals 14 residues. With 1 base removed from V and 5 bases from J, the gap between germline ends came to 12 bases. The CDR3 sequence: CASSQVSGIHEQYF. CDR3 in DNA: TGTGCCAGCAGCCAAGTATCAGGGATCCACGAGCAGTACTTC.

This chain uses TRBV12-3 or TRBV12-4 with TRBJ1-6; 7 bases align to TRBD1. V lost 7 bases and J lost 8; bases outside the gene matches: 8. This CDR3 contains 14 residues. Written as DNA, the CDR3 is TGTGCCAGCACCAAGACAGGGTGGGATTCACCCCTCCACTTT. It encodes CASTKTGWDSPLHF.

This clonotype has a handful of counts. The chain couples TRBV29-1 to TRBJ2-2; D may be TRBD2 (6 bases). Trimming left V 4 bases short and J 3 bases short, with 15 bases between. The germline CDR1 and CDR2 sequences are SQVTM and ANQGSEA. The length of the CDR3 is 15 residues. The CDR3 sequence is CSVARTGAYTGELFF. CDR3 nucleotide sequence: TGCAGCGTTGCTAGGACGGGAGCTTACACCGGGGAGCTGTTTTTT.

V gene TRBV4-1 combines with J gene TRBJ1-1; TRBD1 aligns across 12 bases. The trim removed 2 bases at V and 1 base at J, leaving 8 bases unmatched. Germline V gene sequence: CDR1 MGHRA, CDR2 YSYEKL. The CDR3 is made up of 18 amino acids. The CDR3 DNA sequence: TGCGCCAGCAGCCAACACCCGGGACAGGGGGCGTCGAACACTGAAGCTTTCTTT. It yields the protein CASSQHPGQGASNTEAFF.

The chain recombines TRBV20-1 with TRBJ2-1; D possibly corresponds to TRBD2 (6 bases). Germline CDR1 reads DFQATT; CDR2 reads SNEGSKA (reference sequence). This CDR3 spans 14 amino acids. Trimming shortened V by 4 bases and J by 6 bases, and 16 bases separated the two germline ends. CDR3 in DNA: TGCAGTGCTAAGGAACCTTGGGGGGTCAATGAGCAGTTCTTC. It is translated as CSAKEPWGVNEQFF.

The rearrangement links TRBV5-4 to TRBJ2-5, with a tentative D call TRBD1 (5 bases). This CDR3 has 13 residues. Germline lookup yields CDR1 SGHNT and CDR2 YYREEE (reference sequence). V lost 6 bases, J lost 5 bases, and 14 bases lay in between. CDR3 sequence reads: CASMDAGRETQYF. For the CDR3, the DNA is TGTGCCAGCATGGATGCAGGGCGGGAGACCCAGTACTTC.

The rearrangement links TRBV29-1 to TRBJ2-1, with 9 bases matching TRBD1. Germline trimming cut 5 bases from V and 8 bases from J; bases unmatched to any gene: 13. This CDR3 contains 15 residues. The germline V gene encodes CDR1 SQVTM and CDR2 ANQGSEA. The CDR3 DNA is TGCAGCGTTTTACCGGGACAGGGTATTATGGATGAGCAGTTCTTC. This sequence encodes CSVLPGQGIMDEQFF.

CDR3 protein: CSVTSRNTGELFF. CDR3 nucleotides: TGCAGCGTGACTAGCCGCAACACCGGGGAGCTGTTTTTT. The V gene is TRBV29-1, the J gene TRBJ2-2; the match to TRBD2 covers 7 bases. V shed 6 bases, J shed 2 bases, and the junction held 3 bases outside the gene matches. CDR3 length: 13 amino acids. Germline loops: CDR1 SQVTM, CDR2 ANQGSEA.